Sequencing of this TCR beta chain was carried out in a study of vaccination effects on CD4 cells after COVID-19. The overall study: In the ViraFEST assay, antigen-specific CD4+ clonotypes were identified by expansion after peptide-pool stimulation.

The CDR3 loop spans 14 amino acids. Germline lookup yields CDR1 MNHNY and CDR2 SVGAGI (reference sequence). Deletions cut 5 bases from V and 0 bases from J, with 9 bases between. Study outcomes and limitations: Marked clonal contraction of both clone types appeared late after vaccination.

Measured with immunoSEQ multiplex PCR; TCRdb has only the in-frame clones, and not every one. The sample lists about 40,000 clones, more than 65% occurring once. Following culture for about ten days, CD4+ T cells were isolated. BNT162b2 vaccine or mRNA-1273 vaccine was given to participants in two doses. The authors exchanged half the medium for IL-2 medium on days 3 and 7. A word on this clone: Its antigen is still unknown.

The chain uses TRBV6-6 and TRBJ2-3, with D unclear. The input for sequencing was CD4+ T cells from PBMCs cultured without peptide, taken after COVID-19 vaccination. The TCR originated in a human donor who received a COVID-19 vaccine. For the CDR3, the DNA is TGTGCCAGCAGTCCCCCCCGAAGCACAGATACGCAGTATTTT. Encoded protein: CASSPPRSTDTQYF.